Below, one T cell receptor beta chain is given with its context. Its specificity is not known. Per the germline V gene, CDR1 is SEHNR and CDR2 is FQNEAQ (reference sequence). Trimming removed 0 bases from V and 6 bases from J, with 0 bases in between. CDR3 length: 11 residues. The study reverse transcribed the entire isolated RNA, so it sequenced expressed TCRB transcripts. Only in-frame clones appear in the TCRdb table, and some are missing; sequencing was by immunoSEQ multiplex PCR. The repertoire holds 900,000 or so clones, with about a sixth as singletons. These data originate in a study of beta chain features in type 1 diabetes. Study results and limitations: There was a moderate but significant shortening of TCRB CDR3s in all four CD4+ subsets of Type 1 diabetes patients.

Naive, central memory, regulatory and stem cell-like memory cells within the CD4+ compartment were sorted using CD45RO/CCR7/CD25/CD127/CD95/CD27. Each population that was sorted was more than 95% pure. The chain couples TRBV7-9 to TRBJ1-5, with unresolved D. Sequenced: naive CD4+ T cells from blood. The TCR originated in a woman under 30 in good health. For the CDR3, the DNA is TGTGCCAGCAGCTTAGCTCAGCCCCAGCATTTT. Its translation: CASSLAQPQHF. Filled out from reference TRBV7-9 and TRBJ1-5, the complete variable domain reads DTGVSQNPRHKITKRGQNVTFRCDPISEHNRLYWYRQTLGQGPEFLTYFQNEAQLEKSRLLSDRFSAERPKGSFSTLEIQRTEQGDSAMYLCASSLAQPQHFGDGTRLSIL.